The clone carrying this T cell receptor beta chain was seen more than once but under ten times. What it binds is unknown. In each case, RNA was isolated and then reverse transcribed into cDNA as the sequencing template. Produced via immunoSEQ multiplex PCR; TCRdb's table is partial and in-frame only. This table has 150,000 to 180,000 clones, 40% to 65% appearing once. The record originates from a study of CD8+ T cells in alopecia areata. About the research overall: Treatment ran 6 to 18 months, with 6 months of follow-up afterward.

Study results and limitations: Scalp specimens additionally yield sequences from normal skin's resident alphabeta T cells.

This CDR3 spans 15 amino acids. V was pared by 1 base and J by 3 bases, with 13 bases between. Germline V gives CDR1 LGHNA, CDR2 YSLEER. Alopecia areata patients gave lesional scalp punch biopsies and peripheral blood samples. The sequencing here drew on CD8+ T cells sorted from blood, taken at week 0. The TCR originated in a human donor with alopecia areata. V is TRBV4-3 and J is TRBJ2-7, with D perhaps being TRBD1 or TRBD2 (7 bases each). The chain's CDR3 is CASSQAGGQSYEQYF. The CDR3 DNA reads TGCGCCAGCAGCCAAGCGGGGGGACAGAGCTACGAGCAGTACTTC.